This T cell receptor beta chain was retrieved from a study of shared clonotypes between healthy human individuals (TCRdb year 2020). With regard to the full study: The cohort comprised a couple of women and a few men aged 18 to 49 years. For each donor, three plates each were used for CD4 naive and CD4 memory, two plates were used for CD8 naive, and one plate was used for CD8 memory. To estimate repertoire size and how much clonotype sharing occurs between individuals, the study deeply sequenced the blood TCR repertoires of 5 or 6 healthy adults. To increase sequencing depth and limit assay-specific biases, TCR repertoire library preparation and sequencing were carried out by different laboratories using diverse techniques. Each donor's leukapheresis produced roughly between about 0.8 and 8.9 billion PBMCs. Broader findings and caveats from the paper: Across a handful of donors, approximately 4.6% of naive CD4, approximately 3.5% of naive CD8, roughly 2.3% of memory CD4, and approximately 0.42% of memory CD8 clonotypes were shared. Only blood was sampled, and tissue TCR repertoires likely differ from those in blood. Naive subsets generally had larger estimated clonotype richness than memory subsets did. Incomplete sequencing was indicated by rarefaction of sorted-subset datasets, despite the large sequencing depth. Because the study included only a small number of donors, the genetic and exposure-history diversity represented was limited. Compared with non-shared clonotypes, the clonotypes found in all four sorted-subset donors had higher generation probabilities. Pairwise subsampling indicated that sequencing depth was expected to affect the degree of clonotype sharing among donors.

CD8 naive samples were CD45RO-negative cells positively selected for CCR7, giving a CD45RA+CCR7+ population that excluded TemRA cells. Donors were healthy HIV-negative adults with no recently reported acute infections or vaccinations. Every donor was a Caucasian adult living in Nashville, Tennessee, USA. After blood collection by leukapheresis, PBMCs were isolated using Ficoll-Histopaque density gradient centrifugation and then cryopreserved in the vapor phase of liquid nitrogen. Purity and quantity of every magnetically sorted T cell population were checked by analytical flow cytometry. Each sorted fraction had its genomic DNA isolated and then quantified by UV absorbance on a Nanodrop 2000c. As regards this clone: What antigen it recognizes has not been identified. No much larger clone exists at a distance of one base, and base qualities are not known.

The CDR3 has 11 amino acids, counting the end cysteine and phenylalanine. CDR3 DNA is the only sequence kept; it has 33 bases, read in frame from the first base. The V end loses 8 bases and the J end loses 2 bases, and a stretch of 10 bases separates them. From the germline V gene (reference sequence), CDR1 is GTSNPN and CDR2 is SVGIG. Using the deep immunoSEQ assay, TCR CDR3 regions were amplified from genomic DNA by multiplex PCR. Extracted genomic DNA from each cell subset was spread evenly across all wells of several immunoSEQ 96-well plates, with each plate serving as a replicate. For sorted subsets, about 220 ng of genomic DNA, equivalent to around 29,000 T cell genomes, went into each replicate PCR. The purified libraries were quantified using a Qubit 3.0 fluorometer, sized with a Bioanalyzer 2100, and then quantified again using the KAPA Library Quantification kit. A separate single-read 150-cycle Illumina NextSeq 550 flow cell was used to sequence each immunoSEQ 96-well plate. In the paper's pipeline: The immunoSEQ output contained only junctional sequences without quality scores, so filtering could not match that applied to full-length reads. Sequences were annotated with PyIR, a Python wrapper for IgBLAST v1.9, using IMGT germline references to assign V/J genes and CDR3. Any read was removed if the V/J assignment was weak (E-value above 1e-6), the CDR3 was missing, or the read contained stop codons, out-of-frame junctions, or ambiguous translated residues. V3J clonotypes were defined as sequences sharing an identical inferred V gene, J gene, and CDR3 amino acid sequence. Percentage overlap between repertoires was calculated by dividing the number of shared unique clonotypes by the size of the smaller repertoire. RTK rarefaction, the Chao1 estimator, and Recon v2.1 estimates of unobserved clonotypes were used to assess repertoire richness. Generation probabilities for all TCRbeta clonotypes obtained by the gDNA method from a handful of donors were computed using OLGA. Entries here come from immuneACCESS through TCRdb and include only in-frame sequences with V and J called. Some clones fail to appear in such tables; in the studies checked, an unresolved V gene covers under half of the shortfall, and the cause of the remainder is unknown. V and J calls and clone size are as listed in that table; D and trimming were resolved from the DNA. The sample table shows under 2,000,000 clones, and roughly 95% are seen once. The ten largest clones represent less than 1.5% of the sample.

The chain links TRBV30 with TRBJ2-7; the D gene assignment is ambiguous. The origin of this receptor is a man in his late teens or twenties in good health. The sequenced sample was naive CD8+ T cells sorted from blood. The cell subset or site tag for this specimen amounts to: CD45RA+CCR7+. The sequence in DNA is TGTGCCATGGACCTTACCTACGAGCAGTACTTC. Translated, it reads CAMDLTYEQYF. The variable domain in full, with residues beyond the CDR3 obtained from the reference TRBV30 and TRBJ2-7 genes, is SQTIHQWPATLVQPVGSPLSLECTVEGTSNPNLYWYRQAAGRGLQLLFYSVGIGQISSEVPQNLSASRPQDRQFILSSKKLLLSDSGFYLCAMDLTYEQYFGPGTRLTVT.